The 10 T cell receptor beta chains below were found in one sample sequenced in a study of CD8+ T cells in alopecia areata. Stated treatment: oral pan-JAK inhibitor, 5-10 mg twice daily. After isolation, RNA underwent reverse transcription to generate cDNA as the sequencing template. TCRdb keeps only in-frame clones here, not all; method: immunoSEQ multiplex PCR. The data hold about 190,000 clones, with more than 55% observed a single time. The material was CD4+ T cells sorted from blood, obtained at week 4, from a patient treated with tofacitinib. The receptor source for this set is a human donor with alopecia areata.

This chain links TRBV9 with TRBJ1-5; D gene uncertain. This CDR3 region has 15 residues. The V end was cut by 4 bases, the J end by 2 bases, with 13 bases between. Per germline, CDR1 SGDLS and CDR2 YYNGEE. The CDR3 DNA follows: TGTGCCAGCAGCCCCACCCCTGCGGGCAATCAGCCCCAGCATTTT. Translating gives CASSPTPAGNQPQHF.

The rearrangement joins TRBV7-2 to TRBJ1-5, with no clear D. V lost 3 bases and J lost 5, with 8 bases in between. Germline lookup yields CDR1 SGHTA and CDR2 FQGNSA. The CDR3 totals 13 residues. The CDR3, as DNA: TGTGCCAGCAGCTTTATTGGCGATCAGCCCCAGCATTTT. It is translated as CASSFIGDQPQHF.

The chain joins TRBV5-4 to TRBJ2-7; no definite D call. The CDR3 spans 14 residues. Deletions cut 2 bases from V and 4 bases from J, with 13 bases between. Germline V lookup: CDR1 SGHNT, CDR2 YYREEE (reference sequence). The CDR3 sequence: CASSLRTASYEQYF. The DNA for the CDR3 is TGTGCCAGCAGCTTAAGGACGGCCAGTTACGAGCAGTACTTC. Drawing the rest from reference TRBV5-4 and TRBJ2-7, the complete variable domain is ETGVTQSPTHLIKTRGQQVTLRCSSQSGHNTVSWYQQALGQGPQFIFQYYREEENGRGNFPPRFSGLQFPNYSSELNVNALELDDSALYLCASSLRTASYEQYFGPGTRLTVT.

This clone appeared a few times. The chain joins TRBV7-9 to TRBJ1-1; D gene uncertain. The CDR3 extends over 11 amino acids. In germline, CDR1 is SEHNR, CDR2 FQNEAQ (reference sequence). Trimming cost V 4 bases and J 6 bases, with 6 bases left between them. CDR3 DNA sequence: TGTGCCAGCAGCTCGAAGGCTGAAGCTTTCTTT. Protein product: CASSSKAEAFF.

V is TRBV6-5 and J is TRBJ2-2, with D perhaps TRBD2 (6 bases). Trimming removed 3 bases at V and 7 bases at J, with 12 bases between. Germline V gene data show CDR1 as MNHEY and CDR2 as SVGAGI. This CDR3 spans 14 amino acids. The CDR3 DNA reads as TGTGCCAGCAGTTATGGGGGGATGGACGGGGAGCTGTTTTTT. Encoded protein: CASSYGGMDGELFF.

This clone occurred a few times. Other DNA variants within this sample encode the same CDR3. This CDR3 reads CASSASQETQYF. Here the CDR3 DNA reads TGTGCCAGCAGTGCCTCCCAAGAGACCCAGTACTTC. The rearrangement uses TRBV25-1 and TRBJ2-5, with D unclear. CDR1 and CDR2 from the germline V gene are MGHDK and SYGVNS. Trimming took off 4 bases at V and 1 base at J, with 4 bases between the two ends. CDR3 length: 12 residues.

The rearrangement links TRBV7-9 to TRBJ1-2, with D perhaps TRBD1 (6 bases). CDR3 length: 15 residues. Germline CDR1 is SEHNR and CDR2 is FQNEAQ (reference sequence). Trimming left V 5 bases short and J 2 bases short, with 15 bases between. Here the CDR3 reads CASSRSSRGNYGYTF. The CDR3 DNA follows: TGTGCCAGCAGCCGCAGCTCCAGGGGCAACTATGGCTACACCTTC. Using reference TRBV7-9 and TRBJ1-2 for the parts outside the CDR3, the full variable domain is DTGVSQNPRHKITKRGQNVTFRCDPISEHNRLYWYRQTLGQGPEFLTYFQNEAQLEKSRLLSDRFSAERPKGSFSTLEIQRTEQGDSAMYLCASSRSSRGNYGYTFGSGTRLTVV.

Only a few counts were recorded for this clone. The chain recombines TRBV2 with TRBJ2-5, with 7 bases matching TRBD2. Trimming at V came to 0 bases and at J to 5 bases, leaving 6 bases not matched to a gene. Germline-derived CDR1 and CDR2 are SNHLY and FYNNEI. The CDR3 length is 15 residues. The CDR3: CASSEARGELETQYF. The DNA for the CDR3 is TGTGCCAGCAGTGAAGCACGGGGGGAGTTGGAGACCCAGTACTTC.

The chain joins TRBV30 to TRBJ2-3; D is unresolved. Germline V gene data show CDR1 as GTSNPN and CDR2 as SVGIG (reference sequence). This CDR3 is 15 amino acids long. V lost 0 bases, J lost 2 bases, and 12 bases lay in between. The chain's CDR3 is CAWSVKLSVTDTQYF. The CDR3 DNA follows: TGTGCCTGGAGTGTAAAGCTTTCGGTCACAGATACGCAGTATTTT.

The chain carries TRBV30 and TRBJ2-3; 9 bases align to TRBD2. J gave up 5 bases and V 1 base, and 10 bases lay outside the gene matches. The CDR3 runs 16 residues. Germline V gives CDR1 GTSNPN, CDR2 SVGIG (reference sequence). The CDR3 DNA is TGTGCCTGGAGTGGATTGTTAGCGGGAGCAGAAGATACGCAGTATTTT. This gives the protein CAWSGLLAGAEDTQYF.